This TCR beta chain was profiled in a study of T cells in Graves' hyperthyroidism and ophthalmopathy. This clonotype has at least ten counts. Authors of the study amplified TCR beta CDR3 regions from RNA transcripts. TCR CDR3 underwent first-round RT-PCR with the HTBI primer set. TCRdb processed the multiplex PCR reads anew with MiXCR; each CDR3 protein has one entry. This sample yields about 520,000 distinct CDR3 sequences, of which around 21% are seen a single time; approximately 26% belongs to the top ten. Diagnostic assessment was based on clinical symptoms, serum thyroxine and TRAb, thyroid ultrasound and orbital computed tomography. This clonotype originated in a man in his late teens or twenties with Graves' hyperthyroidism. Sequencing was done on a sample of blood.

CDR3 DNA sequence: TGTGCCAGCAGACCAGGACAGGCCCATCAGCCCCAGCATTTT. This sequence encodes CASRPGQAHQPQHF. The chain combines TRBV6-1 with TRBJ1-5; 7 bases fit TRBD1. Germline CDR1 MNHNS, CDR2 SASEGT. The CDR3 contains 14 residues. V trimming: 6 bases; J trimming: 5 bases; junction bases outside the gene matches: 7.